The source of this TCR beta chain is a study of blood T cell repertoires in COVID-19 (dated by TCRdb to the early 2020s). Background for the entire study: Samples from collaborators originated in the United States, Italy and Spain and spanned both the acute and convalescent phases of COVID-19. Deeply sampled blood TCRbeta repertoires from subjects exposed to, actively infected with, or recovered from COVID-19 were included in the dataset. Where HLA class I and class II types were available, the types were taken from metadata supplied by the sample provider, not from assay-based typing. Nearly every sample came with metadata listing a de-identified subject ID, COVID-19 status, age in years and sex. The material from the prospective study consisted of cDNA or gDNA derived from T cells, B-cell-depleted T cells, or PBMCs. Samples were obtained from the ongoing ImmuneRACE study (first 160 participants) and from over a thousand subjects provided by 6 global collaborators. The repertoires were released in a freely available public database meant as a resource for research on the immune response to SARS-CoV-2. The paper's findings and limits, for the study overall: The amount of clinical and demographic metadata varied by source and participant and was provided uncurated.

This clone was observed a handful of times. Its antigen specificity is not known. No base quality information exists; no much larger clone differs at one position. The immunoSEQ Assay, a bias-controlled multiplex PCR, was used to amplify TCRbeta CDR3 regions from genomic DNA. Per the source publication's procedure: The number of nucleated cells in each sample was estimated from the amplification of reference gene primers within the assay. To quantify the absolute abundance of each unique TCRbeta CDR3 rearrangement, sequence reads were collapsed and filtered. For each sample, productive Simpson clonality was calculated as the square root of Simpson's diversity index over productive rearrangements. Sourced from immuneACCESS, this table was stored by TCRdb with only in-frame sequences that have V and J called. A share of the clones is absent; for the studies checked, an unresolved V gene accounts for under half, and the remainder has no known explanation. V, J and clone size were drawn from that table, and D and trimming were deduced from the DNA. The sample has 200,000 or so clones on record, roughly four fifths of them singletons. Less than 9.5% of the sample comes from the top ten.

The CDR3 numbers 16 residues from cysteine through phenylalanine. Of the read, only the CDR3 DNA is kept; its 48 bases are in frame from base 1. The germline V gene (reference sequence) provides CDR1 SEHNR and CDR2 FQNEAQ. V is cut by 3 bases and J by 0 bases, and the space between the germline ends is 15 bases. Participants in the prospective study were aged roughly 18 to 90 years, lived in 24 United States geographic areas, and enrolled through a virtual design. In the prospective study, participants were assigned to cohorts based on the clinical history participants reported in a screening survey and a study questionnaire. ImmuneRACE Cohort 3 recovered participants were defined by two consecutive negative NP/OP PCR tests, healthcare professional clearance, or symptom resolution. Mobile phlebotomists in the prospective study collected whole blood, serum and a nasopharyngeal or oropharyngeal swab from every participant. Participants in the prospective study had the option to provide additional blood draws and questionnaires over a roughly 2-month period. Before DNA extraction, prospective study blood samples were shipped either frozen or at room temperature.

Sequencing was carried out using PBMCs or T cells enriched from blood (not recorded which). This clonotype was sampled from a man in his forties who had recovered from COVID-19. The sequence is built from TRBV7-9 and TRBJ2-7; the best D guess is TRBD2, with 5 bases matching. The CDR3 protein: CASSFFGRTGSYEQYF. In nucleotide form, the sequence is TGTGCCAGCAGCTTTTTTGGTCGGACTGGCTCCTACGAGCAGTACTTC.